The rows below give T cell receptor beta chains drawn from one sample of a study of blood T cell repertoires in COVID-19. Assay used: immunoSEQ multiplex PCR; TCRdb lists only in-frame clones, some missing. The sample lists 170,000 or so clones; roughly 84% were seen once. Source material: peripheral blood. The receptor source for this set is a man aged 18 to 30 with active or convalescent COVID-19. Each CDR3 is given with its conserved first and last residue. Each record gives: CDR3 protein, V gene, CDR3 length.

cdr3_aa: CASSWGQEYTGELFF
v_call: TRBV5-1
cdr3_length: 15

cdr3_aa: CSAGGTLEQYF
v_call: TRBV29-1
cdr3_length: 11

cdr3_aa: CASSLTSLSGYTF
v_call: TRBV7-9
cdr3_length: 13

cdr3_aa: CASSSTSGSGSDTQYF
v_call: TRBV4-2
cdr3_length: 16

cdr3_aa: CASSLWTGAMNTEAFF
v_call: TRBV5-6
cdr3_length: 16

cdr3_aa: CASSEYQWGATEAFF
v_call: TRBV25-1
cdr3_length: 15

cdr3_aa: CAWSVGANSGNTIYF
v_call: TRBV30
cdr3_length: 15

cdr3_aa: CASSRLGLAGVGETQYF
v_call: TRBV6-2/TRBV6-3
cdr3_length: 17

cdr3_aa: CASSEGQGRGYTF
v_call: TRBV2
cdr3_length: 13

cdr3_aa: CASSQFQGLETQYF
v_call: TRBV3-1/TRBV3-2
cdr3_length: 14

cdr3_aa: CASSLLLEQETQYF
v_call: TRBV5-1
cdr3_length: 14

cdr3_aa: CSVRTSGGGRNIQYF
v_call: TRBV29-1
cdr3_length: 15

cdr3_aa: CASSVDTSGGSETQYF
v_call: TRBV27
cdr3_length: 16

cdr3_aa: CASSLAAGGGQPQHF
v_call: TRBV7-2
cdr3_length: 15

cdr3_aa: CATSAPGGTRGRRGLTQYF
v_call: TRBV24-1
cdr3_length: 19

cdr3_aa: CASSPLPRTGGVGNTIYF
v_call: TRBV18
cdr3_length: 18

cdr3_aa: CASNPGQGNEQFF
v_call: TRBV11-2
cdr3_length: 13

cdr3_aa: CATSRDTGNKETQYF
v_call: TRBV15
cdr3_length: 15

cdr3_aa: CASSRGASGRSRGGELFF
v_call: TRBV7-8
cdr3_length: 18

cdr3_aa: CASSQEFWSGDTGKNIQYF
v_call: TRBV4-3
cdr3_length: 19

cdr3_aa: CASSRTGKGDQPQHF
v_call: TRBV6-5
cdr3_length: 15

cdr3_aa: CATGISWTETQYF
v_call: TRBV10-3
cdr3_length: 13

cdr3_aa: CAISQTGDNNEQFF
v_call: TRBV10-3
cdr3_length: 14

cdr3_aa: CASSQEQGGQETQYF
v_call: TRBV3-1/TRBV3-2
cdr3_length: 15

cdr3_aa: CASSTGDRGRLGQFF
v_call: TRBV5-4
cdr3_length: 15

cdr3_aa: CASRLRTGGANTGELFF
v_call: TRBV4-1
cdr3_length: 17

cdr3_aa: CASSQQTITLATNEKLFF
v_call: TRBV14
cdr3_length: 18

cdr3_aa: CASSLEPGQGDEQFF
v_call: TRBV5-4
cdr3_length: 15